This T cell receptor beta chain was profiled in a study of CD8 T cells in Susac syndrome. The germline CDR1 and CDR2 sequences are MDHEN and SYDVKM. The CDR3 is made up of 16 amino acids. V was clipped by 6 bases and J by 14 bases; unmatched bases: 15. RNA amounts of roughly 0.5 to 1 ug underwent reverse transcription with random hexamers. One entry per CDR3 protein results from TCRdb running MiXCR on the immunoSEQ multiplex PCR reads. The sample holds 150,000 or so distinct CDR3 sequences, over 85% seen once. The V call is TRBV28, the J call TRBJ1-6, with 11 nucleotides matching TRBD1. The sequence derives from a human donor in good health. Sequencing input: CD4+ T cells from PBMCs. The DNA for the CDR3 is TGTGCCAGCAGCCACCCACGGACAGGGGGCGTTTCCACCCTCCACTTT. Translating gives CASSHPRTGGVSTLHF.